The 11 T cell receptor beta chains in this list originate from one sample, sequenced in a study of cytomegalovirus exposure and HLA in healthy donors. The PCR used 60 Vbeta and 13 Jbeta primers. Profiling relied on immunoSEQ multiplex PCR, and the TCRdb table lists in-frame clones only, not all of them. The sample lists some 74,000 clones; 65% to 70% were seen once. Sequenced sample: PBMCs. The receptors shown here come from a man in his forties in good health and CMV-seropositive.

The chain is built from TRBV6-5 and TRBJ1-1; D is perhaps TRBD1 (5 bases). The V gene lost 6 bases and the J gene lost 3 bases, with 11 bases spanning the gap. CDR3 length: 13 residues. Germline V gene lookup returns CDR1 MNHEY and CDR2 SVGAGI. CDR3 sequence reads: CASRPDSYTEAFF. CDR3 coding DNA: TGTGCCAGCAGACCTGACAGCTACACTGAAGCTTTCTTT.

The V call is TRBV5-1, the J call TRBJ1-2, with D unclear. Trimming stripped 0 bases from V and 1 base from J, with 13 bases between. Germline V CDR1 and CDR2: SGHRS, YFSETQ. This CDR3 spans 16 amino acids. The CDR3 spells CASSLGLQEYNYGYTF. The DNA for the CDR3 is TGCGCCAGCAGCTTGGGACTTCAAGAGTATAACTATGGCTACACCTTC.

Only a few counts were recorded for this clone. The gene calls are TRBV4-1 and TRBJ1-2, with D unclear. The V gene's germline CDR1 is MGHRA and CDR2 YSYEKL. The CDR3 runs to 14 residues. V was pared by 1 base and J by 4 bases, with 10 bases between. CDR3 in DNA: TGCGCCAGCAGCCAAGGGACTTTTACCTATGGCTACACCTTC. Protein sequence: CASSQGTFTYGYTF.

This chain connects TRBV7-8 to TRBJ1-4, with unresolved D. This CDR3 comprises 14 residues. The V end was cut by 2 bases, the J end by 5 bases, with 9 bases between. Germline values: CDR1 SGHVS, CDR2 FQNEAQ. The CDR3 DNA is TGTGCCAGCAGCTTACTTCAGGCAAATGAAAAACTGTTTTTT. This gives the protein CASSLLQANEKLFF.

The sample holds a few counts of this clone. The rearrangement joins TRBV2 to TRBJ1-5; 7 bases fit TRBD1. With V trimmed by 4 bases and J by 5 bases, 2 bases remained unmatched. Germline V lookup: CDR1 SNHLY, CDR2 FYNNEI. The CDR3 totals 13 residues. The CDR3 region is CASSGDRYQPQHF. The CDR3 bases are TGTGCCAGCAGTGGGGACAGATATCAGCCCCAGCATTTT.

The genes are TRBV4-1 and TRBJ1-5; D gene ambiguous. Looked up from germline, CDR1 is MGHRA and CDR2 is YSYEKL. This CDR3 is 16 amino acids long. V was clipped by 2 bases and J by 1 base, with 12 bases between them. The CDR3 protein is CASSQSVTFSNQPQHF. The DNA of the CDR3 is TGCGCCAGCAGCCAATCAGTGACATTCAGCAATCAGCCCCAGCATTTT.

The chain combines TRBV12-5 with TRBJ2-2, with TRBD1 matching over 7 bases. V lost 1 base and J lost 6; bases outside the gene matches: 17. Germline loops: CDR1 LGHNT, CDR2 FRNRAP. The length of the CDR3 is 19 residues. CDR3 DNA: TGTGCTAGTGGTTTGGGCATAAAAACGGACAGGAGGCCGTCCGGGGAGCTGTTTTTT. Translating it yields CASGLGIKTDRRPSGELFF.

V usage is TRBV29-1 and J usage is TRBJ1-4, with D perhaps matching TRBD1 (6 bases). In germline, CDR1 is SQVTM, CDR2 ANQGSEA. The CDR3 contains 13 residues. V was clipped by 4 bases and J by 8 bases, with 14 bases between them. CDR3 sequence reads: CSVVFTGREKLFF. The CDR3, as DNA: TGCAGCGTTGTCTTTACAGGGCGGGAAAAACTGTTTTTT.

The chain couples TRBV6-6 to TRBJ2-5; 12 bases are shared with TRBD2. This CDR3 region has 16 residues. The V segment lost 6 bases and the J segment 0 bases; nucleotides outside the gene matches: 5. The germline V gene has CDR1 MNHNY and CDR2 SVGAGI (reference sequence). This CDR3 reads CASRLTSGGNQETQYF. CDR3 nucleotide sequence: TGTGCCAGCAGACTCACTAGCGGGGGGAACCAAGAGACCCAGTACTTC.

Concerning this clone: Other DNA sequences of this sample code for an identical CDR3. The chain's CDR3 is CASSLDSGGELFF. CDR3 nucleotides: TGTGCCAGCAGCTTAGACTCCGGCGGGGAGCTGTTTTTT. The J gene is TRBJ2-2, the V gene TRBV11-2; D not certain. The CDR3 runs to 13 residues. CDR1 and CDR2 from the germline V gene are SGHAT and FQNNGV. Trimming shortened V by 0 bases and J by 7 bases, and 6 bases separated the two germline ends.

This clone was seen a few times. The rearrangement uses TRBV5-5 and TRBJ2-5; D ambiguous. The germline V and J ends were trimmed by 0 bases and 4 bases, with 16 bases remaining between them. There are 16 residues in the CDR3. Germline V CDR1 and CDR2: SGHKS, YYEKEE (reference sequence). CDR3 coding DNA: TGTGCCAGCAGCTTGGAGGTTCCGATGGAGTTAGAGACCCAGTACTTC. Its translation is CASSLEVPMELETQYF.